This is a list of T cell receptor beta chains from one sample in a study of blood T cell repertoires in COVID-19. Clones were read by immunoSEQ multiplex PCR, and TCRdb kept only the in-frame ones, dropping some. The sample holds 120,000 to 150,000 clones, 84% seen once. Sequencing used PBMCs or T cells enriched from blood (not recorded which). The receptors come from a woman between 45 and 60 years old who had been exposed to COVID-19. Each CDR3 is given with its conserved first and last residue. Each record gives: J gene, clone size, V gene, D gene, CDR3 DNA, CDR3 protein. A D gene is named only where the DNA matches it firmly. Rows give clone size only sometimes, using once, few, many, or a class for an expanded clone.

>TRBJ1-1|.|TRBV19|.
TGTGCCAGTAGGAAGGGGGAACACACTGAAGCTTTCTTT
CASRKGEHTEAFF
>TRBJ1-2|.|TRBV27|.
TGTGCCAGCAGTTCTCCCCGAGCTTATGGCTACACCTTC
CASSSPRAYGYTF
>TRBJ1-1|.|TRBV3-1/TRBV3-2|TRBD1
TGTGCCAGCAGCCAAGGGGCAGGGGGCGCTTTCTTT
CASSQGAGGAFF
>TRBJ1-6|.|TRBV27|.
TGTGCCAGCAGTTTACAGGGGCCTCGGCCCCTCCACTTT
CASSLQGPRPLHF
>TRBJ1-1|few|TRBV10-2|.
TGCGCCAGCTCCCACGCGGCCACTGAAGCTTTCTTT
CASSHAATEAFF
>TRBJ1-2|.|TRBV24-1|.
TGTGCCACCAGTGGGGCAGGCCAGGGCTCTTGGGCCTATGGCTACACCTTC
CATSGAGQGSWAYGYTF
>TRBJ1-2|.|TRBV7-8|.
TGTGCCAGCAGCTTAGCAAGTAGGGGGTTCTATGGCTACACCTTC
CASSLASRGFYGYTF
>TRBJ1-2|.|TRBV11-2|TRBD1
TGTGCCAGCAGCTATTCGGGACAGAACTATGGCTACACCTTC
CASSYSGQNYGYTF
>TRBJ1-1|.|TRBV5-4|TRBD1
TGTGCCAGCAGCAGGGACAGTGTGGTCACTGAAGCTTTCTTT
CASSRDSVVTEAFF
>TRBJ2-2|.|TRBV3-1/TRBV3-2|TRBD2
TGTGCCAGCAGCCGCCGTACCCCGGGAGGGCCCGGGGAGCTGTTTTTT
CASSRRTPGGPGELFF
>TRBJ2-3|.|TRBV3-1/TRBV3-2|TRBD1
TGTGCCAGCAGCCGACAGGGGGCGCAACCAGATACGCAGTATTTT
CASSRQGAQPDTQYF
>TRBJ1-6|.|TRBV27|.
TGTGCCAGCACGAATCGGGGGAATAATTCACCCCTCCACTTT
CASTNRGNNSPLHF
>TRBJ1-2|.|TRBV29-1|TRBD1
TGCAGCGTTGGACAGGGGGTTCAGGGAAGCTATGGCTACACCTTC
CSVGQGVQGSYGYTF
>TRBJ1-1|.|TRBV12-3/TRBV12-4|.
TGTGCCAGCAGTCTGGGACTCGGCACTGAAGCTTTCTTT
CASSLGLGTEAFF
>TRBJ2-2|once|TRBV6-5|TRBD2
TGTGCCAGCTCTCGCGGGGGTATGGAAACCGGGGAGCTGTTTTTT
CASSRGGMETGELFF
>TRBJ2-2|few|TRBV5-4|TRBD1
TGTGCCAGCAGCTTTAGGCAGGGGGCTGGAAACACCGGGGAGCTGTTTTTT
CASSFRQGAGNTGELFF
>TRBJ1-3|.|TRBV7-9|.
TGTGCCAGCAGCCCGAGTGGGGGCCCTGGAAACACCATATATTTT
CASSPSGGPGNTIYF
>TRBJ2-1|.|TRBV14|.
TGTGCCAGCAGCCAAGCGTCCAATGAGCAGTTCTTC
CASSQASNEQFF
>TRBJ2-7|.|TRBV27|TRBD2
TGTGCCAGCAGTTTCCGGGGGGGCCCCTCCTACGAGCAGTACTTC
CASSFRGGPSYEQYF
>TRBJ2-2|.|TRBV9|TRBD1
TGTGCCAGCAGAACCGGGACAGGAAACACCGGGGAGCTGTTTTTT
CASRTGTGNTGELFF
>TRBJ2-7|.|TRBV7-2|.
TGTGCCAGCAGCTTAAATAGACTCGCCTACGAGCAGTACTTC
CASSLNRLAYEQYF
>TRBJ2-3|.|TRBV18|TRBD2
TGTGCCAGCTCACTACTAGCGGGAGTGTCAGATACGCAGTATTTT
CASSLLAGVSDTQYF
>TRBJ1-2|.|TRBV19|.
TGTGCCAGTAGTGTCCGGGGGGCTGGCGGCTACACCTTC
CASSVRGAGGYTF
>TRBJ1-1|.|TRBV19|TRBD1
TGTGCCAGTAGGCGGTCTCTGGGACAGGGTAAACCTGAAGCTTTCTTT
CASRRSLGQGKPEAFF
>TRBJ2-1|.|TRBV6-2/TRBV6-3|.
TGTGCCAGCAGCGCCGGACAGAACAATGAGCAGTTCTTC
CASSAGQNNEQFF
>TRBJ1-1|once|TRBV14|.
TGTGCCAGCAGACAAGCGAGCCCGAACACTGAAGCTTTCTTT
CASRQASPNTEAFF
>TRBJ2-2|.|TRBV6-5|TRBD1
TGTGCCAGCAGTTATCGGACAGGGGGATTGACCGGGGAGCTGTTTTTT
CASSYRTGGLTGELFF
>TRBJ2-1|.|TRBV23-1|.
TGCGCCAGCAGTCAGATCCTGAACCCCAGTGAGCAGTTCTTC
CASSQILNPSEQFF
>TRBJ2-7|.|TRBV11-2|.
TGTGCCAGCAGCTTAGATCCCGGCGACAACTACGAGCAGTACTTC
CASSLDPGDNYEQYF
>TRBJ2-3|.|TRBV29-1|.
TGCAGCGTGGCCGGGACACTGAATACGCAGTATTTT
CSVAGTLNTQYF
>TRBJ2-2|.|TRBV9|.
TGTGCCAGCAGCGCGCCCCGAGGGAGTGTCGCCGGGGAGCTGTTTTTT
CASSAPRGSVAGELFF
>TRBJ2-3|once|TRBV5-8|TRBD1
TGTGCCAGCAGAACCGGGACAGGGACAAATACGCAGTATTTT
CASRTGTGTNTQYF
>TRBJ2-1|.|TRBV4-3|TRBD2
TGCGCCAGCAGCCATCGGAGTATCGGGCAGCGGGGTTACAATGAGCAGTTCTTC
CASSHRSIGQRGYNEQFF
>TRBJ1-5|.|TRBV2|.
TGTGCCAGCAGGACCAAGGTGGGGGGTAGCAATCAGCCCCAGCATTTT
CASRTKVGGSNQPQHF
>TRBJ1-1|.|TRBV7-8|TRBD1
TGTGCCAGCAGCTCTTCGACAGGGGTCATGAACACTGAAGCTTTCTTT
CASSSSTGVMNTEAFF
>TRBJ2-1|.|TRBV7-6|.
TGTGCCAGCAGCCCAGCGACGGGGGCCGACAGGGTGTACAATGAGCAGTTCTTC
CASSPATGADRVYNEQFF
>TRBJ1-6|few|TRBV9|TRBD1
TGTGCCAGCAGCGTTGCCGGGACAGCTCATTCACCCCTCCACTTT
CASSVAGTAHSPLHF
>TRBJ2-3|many|TRBV7-2|TRBD2
TGTGCCAGCAGCTTAATGGGTCTAGCGGGGGGACGGCGGACAGATACGCAGTATTTT
CASSLMGLAGGRRTDTQYF
>TRBJ2-7|.|TRBV2|TRBD2
TGTGCCAGCAACGGGGGGGCGGGTGGTTACGAGCAGTACTTC
CASNGGAGGYEQYF
>TRBJ1-4|.|TRBV5-1|TRBD1
TGCGCCAGCAGCCGGGACAGGGCAACAACTAATGAAAAACTGTTTTTT
CASSRDRATTNEKLFF
>TRBJ2-7|.|TRBV7-2|.
TGTGCCAGCAGCTTAGTTGGGGGACTGAGCTCCTACGAGCAGTACTTC
CASSLVGGLSSYEQYF
>TRBJ2-7|few|TRBV19|TRBD1
TGTGCCAGTAGTGCCGGACAGGTGGCCTACGAGCAGTACTTC
CASSAGQVAYEQYF
>TRBJ2-1|.|TRBV11-2|.
TGTGCCAGCAGCTTCTCTCGGAGCTCCTACAATGAGCAGTTCTTC
CASSFSRSSYNEQFF
>TRBJ1-1|.|TRBV19|TRBD1
TGTGCCAGTAGTATAAGGGGGCAGACTGAAGCTTTCTTT
CASSIRGQTEAFF
>TRBJ1-2|once|TRBV9|TRBD1
TGTGCCAGCAGCGCGGGGGGGACAGTTCCTCCTAACTATGGCTACACCTTC
CASSAGGTVPPNYGYTF
>TRBJ1-1|.|TRBV7-2|TRBD1
TGTGCCAGCAGCTCCAGGACAGGGGGCAACACTGAAGCTTTCTTT
CASSSRTGGNTEAFF
>TRBJ2-5|.|TRBV20-1|.
TGCAGTGCCCCCTCCCTCGGGACCCAGTACTTC
CSAPSLGTQYF
>TRBJ2-7|.|TRBV5-1|.
TGCGCCAGCAGCTTGGTCGACAGCTCCTACGAGCAGTACTTC
CASSLVDSSYEQYF
>TRBJ1-1|.|TRBV27|.
TGTGCCAGCAGTTTATCTGGCAGGAACACTGAAGCTTTCTTT
CASSLSGRNTEAFF
>TRBJ2-7|.|TRBV10-1|TRBD2
TGCGCCAGCAGTGCACTAGCGGGAGGGCCGTACGAGCAGTACTTC
CASSALAGGPYEQYF
>TRBJ2-3|.|TRBV9|TRBD1
TGTGCCAGCAGCGCGGACAGGACTGCAGATACGCAGTATTTT
CASSADRTADTQYF
>TRBJ1-2|many|TRBV2|.
TGTGCCAGCAGTGAACCCTTGAACTATGGCTACACCTTC
CASSEPLNYGYTF
>TRBJ1-5|.|TRBV7-8|TRBD1
TGTGCCAGCAGCTCCCGGGACAGGGGAGGCCAGCCCCAGCATTTT
CASSSRDRGGQPQHF
>TRBJ1-1|.|TRBV3-1/TRBV3-2|.
TGTGCCAGCAGCCCCGGACACTACACTGAAGCTTTCTTT
CASSPGHYTEAFF
>TRBJ1-1|.|TRBV30|TRBD1
TGTGCCTGGAGAGATCGGGACAGGGGGCAGAGCACTGAAGCTTTCTTT
CAWRDRDRGQSTEAFF
>TRBJ1-6|.|TRBV19|.
TGTGCCAGTAGTATAGATCGGTTTGATAGAGTTAGCAATTCACCCCTCCACTTT
CASSIDRFDRVSNSPLHF